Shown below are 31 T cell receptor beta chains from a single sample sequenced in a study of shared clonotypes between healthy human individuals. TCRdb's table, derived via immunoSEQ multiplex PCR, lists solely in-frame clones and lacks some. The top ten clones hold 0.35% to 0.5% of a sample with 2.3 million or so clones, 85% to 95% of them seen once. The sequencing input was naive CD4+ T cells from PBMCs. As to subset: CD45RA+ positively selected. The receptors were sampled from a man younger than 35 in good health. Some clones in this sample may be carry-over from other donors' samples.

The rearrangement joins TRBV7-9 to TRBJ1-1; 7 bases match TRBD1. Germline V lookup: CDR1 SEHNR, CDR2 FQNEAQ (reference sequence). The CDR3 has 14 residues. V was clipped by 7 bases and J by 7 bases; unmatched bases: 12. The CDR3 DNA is TGTGCCAGCACTCCCGACAGGGTTAAGGGTGAAGCTTTCTTT. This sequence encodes CASTPDRVKGEAFF.

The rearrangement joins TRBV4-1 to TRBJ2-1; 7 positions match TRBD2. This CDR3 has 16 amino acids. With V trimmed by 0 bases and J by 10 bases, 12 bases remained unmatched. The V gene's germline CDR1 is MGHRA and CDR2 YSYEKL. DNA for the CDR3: TGCGCCAGCAGCCAAGAAATACTAGCAGCAGCGGGGGAGCAGTTCTTC. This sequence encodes CASSQEILAAAGEQFF.

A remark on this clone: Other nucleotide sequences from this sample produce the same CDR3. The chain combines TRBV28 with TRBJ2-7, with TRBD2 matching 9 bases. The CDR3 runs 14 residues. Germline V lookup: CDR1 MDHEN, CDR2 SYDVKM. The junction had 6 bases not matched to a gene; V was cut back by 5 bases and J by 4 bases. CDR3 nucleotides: TGTGCCAGCAGTGGGGGACTAGCCCCTTACGAGCAGTACTTC. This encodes CASSGGLAPYEQYF.

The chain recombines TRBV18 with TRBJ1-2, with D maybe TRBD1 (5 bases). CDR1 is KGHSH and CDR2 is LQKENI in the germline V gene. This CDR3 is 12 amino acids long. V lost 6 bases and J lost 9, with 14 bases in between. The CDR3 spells CASSHDQGSYTF. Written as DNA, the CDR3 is TGTGCCAGCTCCCACGACCAGGGAAGCTACACCTTC. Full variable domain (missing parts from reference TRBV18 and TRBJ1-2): NAGVMQNPRHLVRRRGQEARLRCSPMKGHSHVYWYRQLPEEGLKFMVYLQKENIIDESGMPKERFSAEFPKEGPSILRIQQVVRGDSAAYFCASSHDQGSYTFGSGTRLTVV.

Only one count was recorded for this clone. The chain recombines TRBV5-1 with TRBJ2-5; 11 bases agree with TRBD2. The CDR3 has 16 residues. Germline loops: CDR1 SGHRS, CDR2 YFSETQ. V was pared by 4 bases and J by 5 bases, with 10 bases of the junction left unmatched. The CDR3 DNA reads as TGCGCCAGCAGCCAATTTACTAGCGGGAGTGGGGAGACCCAGTACTTC. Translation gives CASSQFTSGSGETQYF. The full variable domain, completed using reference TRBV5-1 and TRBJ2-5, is KAGVTQTPRYLIKTRGQQVTLSCSPISGHRSVSWYQQTPGQGLQFLFEYFSETQRNKGNFPGRFSGRQFSNSRSEMNVSTLELGDSALYLCASSQFTSGSGETQYFGPGTRLLVL.

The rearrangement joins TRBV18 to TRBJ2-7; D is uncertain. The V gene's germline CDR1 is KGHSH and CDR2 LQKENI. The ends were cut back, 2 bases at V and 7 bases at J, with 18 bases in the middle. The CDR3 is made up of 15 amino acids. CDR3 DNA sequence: TGTGCCAGCTCACCAAGGGCACCTTTACTGGGGGAGCAGTACTTC. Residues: CASSPRAPLLGEQYF.

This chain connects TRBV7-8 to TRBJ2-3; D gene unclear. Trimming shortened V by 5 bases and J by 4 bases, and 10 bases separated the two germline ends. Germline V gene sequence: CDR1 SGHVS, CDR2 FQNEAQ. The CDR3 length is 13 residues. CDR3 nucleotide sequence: TGTGCCAGCAGCCTGACCCGCGCAGATACGCAGTATTTT. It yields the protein CASSLTRADTQYF.

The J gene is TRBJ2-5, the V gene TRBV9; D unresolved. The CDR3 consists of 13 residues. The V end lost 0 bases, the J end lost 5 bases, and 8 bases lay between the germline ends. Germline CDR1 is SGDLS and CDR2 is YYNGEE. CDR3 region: CASSVASTETQYF. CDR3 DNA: TGTGCCAGCAGCGTAGCTAGTACGGAGACCCAGTACTTC.

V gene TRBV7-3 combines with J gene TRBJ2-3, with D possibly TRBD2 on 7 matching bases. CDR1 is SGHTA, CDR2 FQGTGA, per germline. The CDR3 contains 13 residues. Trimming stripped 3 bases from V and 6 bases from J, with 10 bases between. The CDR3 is CASSFGGPDTQYF. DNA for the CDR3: TGTGCCAGCAGCTTCGGGGGGCCTGATACGCAGTATTTT.

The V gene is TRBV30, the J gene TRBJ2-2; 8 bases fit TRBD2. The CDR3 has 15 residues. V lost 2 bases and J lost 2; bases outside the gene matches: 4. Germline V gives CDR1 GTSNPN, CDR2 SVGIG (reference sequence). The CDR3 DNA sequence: TGTGCCTGGAGTCGGGAGGGCGCCAACACCGGGGAGCTGTTTTTT. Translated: CAWSREGANTGELFF.

Here the CDR3 DNA reads TGTGCCCCAGCATCGTATGAGGGGGAGGGGTACAATGAGCAGTTCTTC. It specifies CAPASYEGEGYNEQFF. The chain carries TRBV5-8 and TRBJ2-1, with a weak D call TRBD2 (7 bases). Germline V gives CDR1 SGHTS, CDR2 YDEGEE. The germline V and J ends were trimmed by 10 bases and 4 bases, with 24 bases remaining between them. The CDR3 consists of 16 residues.

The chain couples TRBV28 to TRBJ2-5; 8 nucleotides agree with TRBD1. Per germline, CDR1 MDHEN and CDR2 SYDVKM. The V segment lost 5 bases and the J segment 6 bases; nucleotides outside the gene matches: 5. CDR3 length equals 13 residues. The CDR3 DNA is TGTGCCAGCAGTCACGACAGGGGAAAGACCCAGTACTTC. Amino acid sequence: CASSHDRGKTQYF.

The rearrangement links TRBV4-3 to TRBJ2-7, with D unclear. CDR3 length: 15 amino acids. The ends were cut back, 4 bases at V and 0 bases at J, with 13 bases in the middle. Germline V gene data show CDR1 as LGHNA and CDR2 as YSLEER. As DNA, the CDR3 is TGCGCCAGCAGCCGAGGCTACCTAAGCTCCTACGAGCAGTACTTC. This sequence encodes CASSRGYLSSYEQYF.

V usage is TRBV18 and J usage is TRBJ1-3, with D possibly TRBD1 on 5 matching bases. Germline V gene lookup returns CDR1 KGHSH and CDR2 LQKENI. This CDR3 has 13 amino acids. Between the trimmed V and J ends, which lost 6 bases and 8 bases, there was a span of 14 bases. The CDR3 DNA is TGTGCCAGCTCTCCTGGACCGGGGGACACCATATATTTT. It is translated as CASSPGPGDTIYF. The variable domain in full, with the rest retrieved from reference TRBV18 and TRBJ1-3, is NAGVMQNPRHLVRRRGQEARLRCSPMKGHSHVYWYRQLPEEGLKFMVYLQKENIIDESGMPKERFSAEFPKEGPSILRIQQVVRGDSAAYFCASSPGPGDTIYFGEGSWLTVV.

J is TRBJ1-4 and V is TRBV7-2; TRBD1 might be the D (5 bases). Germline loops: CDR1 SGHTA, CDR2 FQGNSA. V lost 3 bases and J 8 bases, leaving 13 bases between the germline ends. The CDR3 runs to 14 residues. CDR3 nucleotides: TGTGCCAGCAGCTTTAGGAGGGGAGGAGAAAAACTGTTTTTT. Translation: CASSFRRGGEKLFF.

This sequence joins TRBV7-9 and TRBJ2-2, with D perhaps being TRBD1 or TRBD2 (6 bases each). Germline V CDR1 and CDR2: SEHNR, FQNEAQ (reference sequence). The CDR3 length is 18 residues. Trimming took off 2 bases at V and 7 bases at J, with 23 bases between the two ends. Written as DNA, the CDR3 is TGTGCCAGCAGCTTACGAGGGACATTCCGGGAGAATAGCGGGGAGCTGTTTTTT. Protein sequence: CASSLRGTFRENSGELFF.

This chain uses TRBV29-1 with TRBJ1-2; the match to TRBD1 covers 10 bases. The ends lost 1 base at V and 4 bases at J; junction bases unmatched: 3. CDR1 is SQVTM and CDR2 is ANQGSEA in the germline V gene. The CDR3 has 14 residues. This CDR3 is CSVEGQGAAYGYTF. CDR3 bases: TGCAGCGTTGAAGGACAGGGGGCGGCCTATGGCTACACCTTC. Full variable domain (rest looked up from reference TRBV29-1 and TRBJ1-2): SAVISQKPSRDICQRGTSLTIQCQVDSQVTMMFWYRQQPGQSLTLIATANQGSEATYESGFVIDKFPISRPNLTFSTLTVSNMSPEDSSIYLCSVEGQGAAYGYTFGSGTRLTVV.

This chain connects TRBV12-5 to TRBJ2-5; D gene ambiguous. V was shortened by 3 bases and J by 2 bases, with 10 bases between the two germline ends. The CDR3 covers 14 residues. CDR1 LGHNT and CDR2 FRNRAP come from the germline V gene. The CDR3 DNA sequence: TGTGCTAGTGGTTTACACAGCACACAAGAGACCCAGTACTTC. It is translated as CASGLHSTQETQYF.

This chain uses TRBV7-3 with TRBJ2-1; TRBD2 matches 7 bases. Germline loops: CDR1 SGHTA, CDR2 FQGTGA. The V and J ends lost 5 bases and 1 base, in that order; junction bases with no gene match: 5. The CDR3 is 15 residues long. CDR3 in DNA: TGTGCCAGCAGCATTCTAGCGGCTTCCTACAATGAGCAGTTCTTC. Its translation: CASSILAASYNEQFF.

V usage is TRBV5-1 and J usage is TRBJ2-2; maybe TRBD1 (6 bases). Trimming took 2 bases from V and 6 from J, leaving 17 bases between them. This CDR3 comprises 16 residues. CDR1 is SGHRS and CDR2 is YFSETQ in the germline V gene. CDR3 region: CASSLGDIRPAGELFF. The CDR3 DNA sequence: TGCGCCAGCAGCTTAGGGGACATCCGCCCGGCCGGGGAGCTGTTTTTT.

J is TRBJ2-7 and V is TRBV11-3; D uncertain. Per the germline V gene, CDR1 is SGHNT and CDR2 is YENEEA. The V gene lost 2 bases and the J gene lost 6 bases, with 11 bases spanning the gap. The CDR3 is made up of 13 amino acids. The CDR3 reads CASSLSGFGEQYF. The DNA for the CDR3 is TGTGCCAGCAGCTTATCTGGGTTCGGCGAGCAGTACTTC.

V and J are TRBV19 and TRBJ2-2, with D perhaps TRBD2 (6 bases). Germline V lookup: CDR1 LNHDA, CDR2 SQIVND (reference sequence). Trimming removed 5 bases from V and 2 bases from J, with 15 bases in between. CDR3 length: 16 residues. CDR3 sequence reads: CASSRPRLENTGELFF. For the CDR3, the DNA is TGTGCCAGTAGTCGCCCCAGACTAGAAAACACCGGGGAGCTGTTTTTT. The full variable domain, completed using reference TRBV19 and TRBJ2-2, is DGGITQSPKYLFRKEGQNVTLSCEQNLNHDAMYWYRQDPGQGLRLIYYSQIVNDFQKGDIAEGYSVSREKKESFPLTVTSAQKNPTAFYLCASSRPRLENTGELFFGEGSRLTVL.

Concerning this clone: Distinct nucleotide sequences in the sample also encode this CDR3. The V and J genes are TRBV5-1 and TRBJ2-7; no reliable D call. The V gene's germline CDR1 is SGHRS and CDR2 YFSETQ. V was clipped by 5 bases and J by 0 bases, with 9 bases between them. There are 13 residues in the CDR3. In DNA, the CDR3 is TGCGCCAGCAGTTCCGGAAGCTCCTACGAGCAGTACTTC. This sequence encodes CASSSGSSYEQYF.

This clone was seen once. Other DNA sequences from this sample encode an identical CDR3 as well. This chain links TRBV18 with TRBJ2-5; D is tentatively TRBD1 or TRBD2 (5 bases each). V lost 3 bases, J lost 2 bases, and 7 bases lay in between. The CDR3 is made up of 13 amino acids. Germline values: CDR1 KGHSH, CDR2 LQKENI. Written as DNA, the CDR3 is TGTGCCAGCTCACCCGGGACGCAAGAGACCCAGTACTTC. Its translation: CASSPGTQETQYF.

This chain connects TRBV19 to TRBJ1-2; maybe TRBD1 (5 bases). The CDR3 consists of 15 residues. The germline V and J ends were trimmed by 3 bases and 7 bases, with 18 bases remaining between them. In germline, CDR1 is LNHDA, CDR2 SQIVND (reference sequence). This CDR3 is CASSIGRESRGGYTF. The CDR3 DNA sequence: TGTGCCAGTAGTATCGGCAGGGAGAGTCGAGGTGGCTACACCTTC.

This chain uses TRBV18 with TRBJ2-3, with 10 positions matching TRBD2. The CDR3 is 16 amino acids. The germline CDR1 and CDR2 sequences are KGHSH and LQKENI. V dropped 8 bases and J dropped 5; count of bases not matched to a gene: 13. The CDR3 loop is CASPLAGGLPEDTQYF. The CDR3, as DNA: TGTGCCAGCCCCTTAGCGGGAGGACTACCCGAAGATACGCAGTATTTT.

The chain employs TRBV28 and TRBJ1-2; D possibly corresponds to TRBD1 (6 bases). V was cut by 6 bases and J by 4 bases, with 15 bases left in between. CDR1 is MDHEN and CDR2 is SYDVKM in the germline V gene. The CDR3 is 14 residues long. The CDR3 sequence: CASSVNQGLYGYTF. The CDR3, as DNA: TGTGCCAGCAGCGTTAATCAGGGGCTCTATGGCTACACCTTC.

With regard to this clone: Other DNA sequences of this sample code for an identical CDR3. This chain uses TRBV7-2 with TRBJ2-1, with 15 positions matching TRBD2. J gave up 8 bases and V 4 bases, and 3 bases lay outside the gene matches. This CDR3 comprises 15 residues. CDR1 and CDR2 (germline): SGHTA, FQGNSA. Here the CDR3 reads CASSYRTSGRDEQFF. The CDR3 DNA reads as TGTGCCAGCAGCTACAGGACTAGCGGGAGGGATGAGCAGTTCTTC.

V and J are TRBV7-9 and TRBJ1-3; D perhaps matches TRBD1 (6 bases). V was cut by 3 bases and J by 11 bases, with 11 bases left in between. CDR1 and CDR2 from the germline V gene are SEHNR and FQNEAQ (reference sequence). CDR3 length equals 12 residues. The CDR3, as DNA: TGTGCCAGCAGCTTCCCGGAGGGGGCCATATATTTT. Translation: CASSFPEGAIYF.

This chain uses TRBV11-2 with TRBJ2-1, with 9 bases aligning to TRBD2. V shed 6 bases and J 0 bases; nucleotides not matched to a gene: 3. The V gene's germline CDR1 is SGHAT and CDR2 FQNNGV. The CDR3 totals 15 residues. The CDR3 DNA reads TGTGCCAGCAGACGACTAGCGGACTCCTACAATGAGCAGTTCTTC. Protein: CASRRLADSYNEQFF.

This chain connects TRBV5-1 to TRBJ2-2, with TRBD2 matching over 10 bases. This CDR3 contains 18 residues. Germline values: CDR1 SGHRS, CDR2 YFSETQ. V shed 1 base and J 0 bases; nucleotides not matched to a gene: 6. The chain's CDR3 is CASSLIVLAGANTGELFF. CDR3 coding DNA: TGCGCCAGCAGCTTGATCGTCCTAGCGGGAGCGAACACCGGGGAGCTGTTTTTT.